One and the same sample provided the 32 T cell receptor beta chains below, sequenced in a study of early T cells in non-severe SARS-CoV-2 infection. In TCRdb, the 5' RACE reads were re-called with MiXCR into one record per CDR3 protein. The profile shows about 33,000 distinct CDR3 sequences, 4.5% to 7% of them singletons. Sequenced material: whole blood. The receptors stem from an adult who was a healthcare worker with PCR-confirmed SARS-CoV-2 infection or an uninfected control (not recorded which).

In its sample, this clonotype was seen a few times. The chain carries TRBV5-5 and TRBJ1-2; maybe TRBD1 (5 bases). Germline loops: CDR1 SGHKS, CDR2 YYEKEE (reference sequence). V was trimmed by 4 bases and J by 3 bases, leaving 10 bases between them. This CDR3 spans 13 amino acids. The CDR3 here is CASSARQYYGYTF. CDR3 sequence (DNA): TGTGCCAGCAGCGCCCGACAGTACTATGGCTACACCTTC.

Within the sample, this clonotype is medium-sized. The CDR3 nucleotides read TGTGCCAGCAGCTTAGGTACTAGCGGGGGATACAATGAGCAGTTCTTC. Protein: CASSLGTSGGYNEQFF. The chain uses TRBV7-3 and TRBJ2-1; 11 bases are a match to TRBD2. CDR1 is SGHTA and CDR2 is FQGTGA in the germline V gene. The CDR3 runs 16 residues. J was trimmed by 4 bases and V by 2 bases; bases with no gene match: 4.

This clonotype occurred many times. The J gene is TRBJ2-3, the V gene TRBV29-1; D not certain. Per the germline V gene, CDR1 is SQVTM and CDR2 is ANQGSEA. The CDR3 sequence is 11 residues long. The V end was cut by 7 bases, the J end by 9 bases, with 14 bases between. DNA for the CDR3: TGCAGCGGCGAAGCCGCTGACACGCAGTATTTT. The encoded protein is CSGEAADTQYF.

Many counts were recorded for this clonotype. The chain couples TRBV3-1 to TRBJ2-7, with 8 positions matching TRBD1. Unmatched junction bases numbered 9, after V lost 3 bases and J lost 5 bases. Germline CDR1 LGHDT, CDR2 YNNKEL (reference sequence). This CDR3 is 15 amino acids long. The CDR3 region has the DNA TGTGCCAGCAGCCATCCCGGACAGGGATCACACGAGCAGTACTTC. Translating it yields CASSHPGQGSHEQYF.

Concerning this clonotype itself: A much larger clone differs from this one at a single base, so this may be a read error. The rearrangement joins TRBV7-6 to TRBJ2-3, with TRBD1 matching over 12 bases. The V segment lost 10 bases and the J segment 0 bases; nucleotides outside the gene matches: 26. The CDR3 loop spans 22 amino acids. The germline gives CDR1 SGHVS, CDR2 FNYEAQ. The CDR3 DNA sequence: TGTGCCAACAGACAAAGAGGGGACAGGGGGCTAGCGGGGCCTCCTAGCACAGATACGCAGTATTTT. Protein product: CANRQRGDRGLAGPPSTDTQYF.

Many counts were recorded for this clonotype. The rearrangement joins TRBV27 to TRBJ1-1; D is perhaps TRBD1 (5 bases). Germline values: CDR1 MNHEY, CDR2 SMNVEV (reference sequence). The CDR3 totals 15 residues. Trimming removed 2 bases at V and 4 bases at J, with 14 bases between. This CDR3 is CASSLTQGVGTEAFF. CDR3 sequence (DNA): TGTGCCAGCAGTTTAACCCAGGGTGTAGGCACTGAAGCTTTCTTT.

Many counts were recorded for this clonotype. In DNA, the CDR3 is TGTGCCAGCAGCTCCCTACCCTCTCAAGGGTCTGGGGCCAACGTCCTGACTTTC. Amino acids: CASSSLPSQGSGANVLTF. The V and J genes are TRBV6-2 or TRBV6-3 and TRBJ2-6; unclear D gene. The CDR3 extends over 18 amino acids. Trimming removed 6 bases from V and 1 base from J, with 19 bases in between. Germline V gives CDR1 MNHEY, CDR2 SVGEGT.

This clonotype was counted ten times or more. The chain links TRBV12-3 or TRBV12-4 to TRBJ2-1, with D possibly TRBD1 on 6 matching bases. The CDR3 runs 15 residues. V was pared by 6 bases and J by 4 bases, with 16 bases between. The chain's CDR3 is CASRTTGTPYNEQFF. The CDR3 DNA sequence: TGTGCCAGCAGGACGACCGGGACACCTTACAATGAGCAGTTCTTC.

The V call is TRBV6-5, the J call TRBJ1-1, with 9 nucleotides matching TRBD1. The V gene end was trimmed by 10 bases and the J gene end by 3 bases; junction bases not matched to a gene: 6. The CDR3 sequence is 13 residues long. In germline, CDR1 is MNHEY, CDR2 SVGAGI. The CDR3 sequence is CATTRTGDTEAFF. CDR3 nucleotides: TGTGCCACCACAAGGACAGGGGACACTGAAGCTTTCTTT.

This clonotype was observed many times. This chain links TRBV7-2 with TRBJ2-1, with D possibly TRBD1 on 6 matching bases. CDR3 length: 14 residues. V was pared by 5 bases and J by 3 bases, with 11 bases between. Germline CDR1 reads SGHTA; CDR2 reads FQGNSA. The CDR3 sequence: CASSATGRYNEQFF. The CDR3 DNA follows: TGTGCCAGCAGCGCTACAGGGCGCTACAATGAGCAGTTCTTC.

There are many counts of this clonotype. This chain's CDR3 is CASNKDSTDTQYF. CDR3 nucleotides: TGTGCCAGCAACAAAGACAGTACAGATACGCAGTATTTT. This chain connects TRBV6-6 to TRBJ2-3; tentatively, D is TRBD1 (5 bases). The CDR3 is 13 amino acids. The germline V gene has CDR1 MNHNY and CDR2 SVGAGI (reference sequence). V was shortened by 7 bases and J by 3 bases, with 11 bases between the two germline ends.

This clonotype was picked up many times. The DNA for the CDR3 is TGTGCCAGCAGTTTTTGGGGCGACATTCAGTACTTC. Translated: CASSFWGDIQYF. This chain uses TRBV11-2 with TRBJ2-4; weak D call: TRBD1 (5 bases). Trimming left V 6 bases short and J 8 bases short, with 11 bases between. The CDR3 is made up of 12 amino acids. Germline CDR1 SGHAT, CDR2 FQNNGV. The full variable domain, rest sourced from reference TRBV11-2 and TRBJ2-4, is EAGVAQSPRYKIIEKRQSVAFWCNPISGHATLYWYQQILGQGPKLLIQFQNNGVVDDSQLPKDRFSAERLKGVDSTLKIQPAKLEDSAVYLCASSFWGDIQYFGAGTRLSVL.

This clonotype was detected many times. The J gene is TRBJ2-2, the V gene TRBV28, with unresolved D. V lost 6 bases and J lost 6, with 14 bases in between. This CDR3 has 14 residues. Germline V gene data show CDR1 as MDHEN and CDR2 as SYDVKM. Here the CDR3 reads CASSPRTLAGELFF. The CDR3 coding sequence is TGTGCCAGCAGCCCAAGGACCCTGGCCGGGGAGCTGTTTTTT.

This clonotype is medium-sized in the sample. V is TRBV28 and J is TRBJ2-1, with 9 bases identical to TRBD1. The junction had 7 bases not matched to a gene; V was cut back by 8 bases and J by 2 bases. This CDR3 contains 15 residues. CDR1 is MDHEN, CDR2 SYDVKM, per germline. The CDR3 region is CASVRTGDPYNEQFF. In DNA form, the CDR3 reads TGTGCCAGCGTGAGGACAGGGGATCCCTACAATGAGCAGTTCTTC.

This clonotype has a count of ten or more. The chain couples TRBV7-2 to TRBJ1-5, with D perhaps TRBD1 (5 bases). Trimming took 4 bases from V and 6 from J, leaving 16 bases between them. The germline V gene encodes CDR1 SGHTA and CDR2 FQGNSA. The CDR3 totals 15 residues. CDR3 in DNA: TGTGCCAGCAGCTCCGGAGGGGTGTTGAGTCAGCCCCAGCATTTT. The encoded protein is CASSSGGVLSQPQHF.

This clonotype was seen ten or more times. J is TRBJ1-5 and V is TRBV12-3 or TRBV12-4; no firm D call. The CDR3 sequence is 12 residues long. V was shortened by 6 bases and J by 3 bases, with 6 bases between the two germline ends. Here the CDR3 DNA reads TGTGCCAGCAGAATGGCCAATCAGCCCCAGCATTTT. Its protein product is CASRMANQPQHF.

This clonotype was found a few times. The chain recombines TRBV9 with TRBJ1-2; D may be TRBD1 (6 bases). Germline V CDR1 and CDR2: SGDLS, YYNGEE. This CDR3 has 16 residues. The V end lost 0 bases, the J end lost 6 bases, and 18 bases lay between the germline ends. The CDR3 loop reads CASSVGLTGTAHGYTF. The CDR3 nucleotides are TGTGCCAGCAGCGTAGGCTTAACAGGGACCGCTCATGGCTACACCTTC. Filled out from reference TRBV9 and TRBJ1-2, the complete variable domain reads DSGVTQTPKHLITATGQRVTLRCSPRSGDLSVYWYQQSLDQGLQFLIQYYNGEERAKGNILERFSAQQFPDLHSELNLSSLELGDSALYFCASSVGLTGTAHGYTFGSGTRLTVV.

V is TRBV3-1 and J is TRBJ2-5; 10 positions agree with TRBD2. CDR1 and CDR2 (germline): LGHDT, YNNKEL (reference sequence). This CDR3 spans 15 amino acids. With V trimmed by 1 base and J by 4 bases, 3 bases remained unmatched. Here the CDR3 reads CASSQGTSGRETQYF. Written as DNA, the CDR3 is TGTGCCAGCAGCCAAGGGACTAGCGGAAGAGAGACCCAGTACTTC.

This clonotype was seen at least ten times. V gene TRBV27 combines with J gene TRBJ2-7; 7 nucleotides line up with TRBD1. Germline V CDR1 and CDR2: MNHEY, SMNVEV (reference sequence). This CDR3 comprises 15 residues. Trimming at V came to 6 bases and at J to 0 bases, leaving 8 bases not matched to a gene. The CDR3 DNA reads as TGTGCCAGCAGCTTAGTACGGGACAGCTCCTACGAGCAGTACTTC. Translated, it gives CASSLVRDSSYEQYF.

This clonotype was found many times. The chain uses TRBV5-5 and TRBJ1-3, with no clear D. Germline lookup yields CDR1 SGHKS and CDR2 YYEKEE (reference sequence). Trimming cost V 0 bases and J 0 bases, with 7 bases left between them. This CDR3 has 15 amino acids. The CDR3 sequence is CASSLGADSGNTIYF. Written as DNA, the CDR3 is TGTGCCAGCAGCTTGGGGGCAGACTCTGGAAACACCATATATTTT.

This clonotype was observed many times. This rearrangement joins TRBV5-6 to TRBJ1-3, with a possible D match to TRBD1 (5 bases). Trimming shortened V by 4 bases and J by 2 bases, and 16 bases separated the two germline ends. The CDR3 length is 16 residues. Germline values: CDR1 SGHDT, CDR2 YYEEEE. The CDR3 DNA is TGTGCCAGCAGCCCCCCCGGGGGGTTCACTGGAAACACCATATATTTT. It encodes CASSPPGGFTGNTIYF.

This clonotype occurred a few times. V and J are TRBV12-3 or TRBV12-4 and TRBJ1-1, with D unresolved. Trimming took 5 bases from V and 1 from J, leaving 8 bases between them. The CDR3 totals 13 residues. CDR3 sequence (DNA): TGTGCCAGCAGTCCGATGGGGAACACTGAAGCTTTCTTT. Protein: CASSPMGNTEAFF.

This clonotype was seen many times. CDR3 nucleotide sequence: TGTGCCAGCAGTTTTAGACAGGGGGTCCCCAAAAACATTCAGTACTTC. It encodes CASSFRQGVPKNIQYF. The V and J genes are TRBV27 and TRBJ2-4; 9 nucleotides line up with TRBD1. Germline loops: CDR1 MNHEY, CDR2 SMNVEV (reference sequence). The ends lost 3 bases at V and 2 bases at J; junction bases unmatched: 5. The CDR3 extends over 16 amino acids.

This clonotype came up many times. CDR3 amino acids: CASSSTGEGIRQYF. CDR3 nucleotide sequence: TGTGCCAGCAGTTCCACCGGCGAGGGGATACGGCAGTACTTC. The genes are TRBV6-2 or TRBV6-3 and TRBJ2-7; D possibly matches TRBD1 or TRBD2 (5 bases each). Germline CDR1 and CDR2: MNHEY and SVGEGT. The CDR3 runs 14 residues. V was cut by 4 bases and J by 9 bases, with 19 bases left in between.

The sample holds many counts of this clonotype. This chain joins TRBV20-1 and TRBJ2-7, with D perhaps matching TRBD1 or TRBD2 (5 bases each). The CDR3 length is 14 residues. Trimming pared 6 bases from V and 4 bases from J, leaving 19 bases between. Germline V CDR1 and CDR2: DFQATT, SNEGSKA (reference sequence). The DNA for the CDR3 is TGCAGTGCCATGGGGACCCTCGGGTTATACGAGCAGTACTTC. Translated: CSAMGTLGLYEQYF.

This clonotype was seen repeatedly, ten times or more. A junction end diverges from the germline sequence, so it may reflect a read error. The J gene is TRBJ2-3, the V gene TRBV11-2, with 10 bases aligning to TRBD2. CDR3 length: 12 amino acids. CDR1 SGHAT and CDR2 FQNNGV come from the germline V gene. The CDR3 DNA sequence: TGTGCCAGCAGCTTAGGGCTAGCGGGGGTCCATTTT. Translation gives CASSLGLAGVHF.

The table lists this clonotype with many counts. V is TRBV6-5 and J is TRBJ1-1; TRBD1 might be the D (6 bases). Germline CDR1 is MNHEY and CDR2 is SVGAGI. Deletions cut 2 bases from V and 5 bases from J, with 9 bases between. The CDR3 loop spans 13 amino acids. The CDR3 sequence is CASSYQGTTEAFF. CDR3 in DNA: TGTGCCAGCAGTTACCAGGGGACGACTGAAGCTTTCTTT.

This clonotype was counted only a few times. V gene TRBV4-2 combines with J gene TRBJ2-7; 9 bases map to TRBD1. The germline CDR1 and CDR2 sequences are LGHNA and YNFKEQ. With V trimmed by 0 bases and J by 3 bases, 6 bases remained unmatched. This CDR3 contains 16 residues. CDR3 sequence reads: CASSQDLWDRDYEQYF. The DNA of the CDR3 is TGTGCCAGCAGCCAAGATTTATGGGACAGGGACTACGAGCAGTACTTC.

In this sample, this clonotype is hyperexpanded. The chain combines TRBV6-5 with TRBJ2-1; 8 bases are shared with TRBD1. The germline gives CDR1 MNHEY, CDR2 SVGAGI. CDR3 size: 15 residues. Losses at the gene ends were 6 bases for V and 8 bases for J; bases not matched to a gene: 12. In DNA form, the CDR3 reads TGTGCCAGCAGCCGTGGGACAGGTCCTATCGATGAGCAGTTCTTC. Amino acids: CASSRGTGPIDEQFF.

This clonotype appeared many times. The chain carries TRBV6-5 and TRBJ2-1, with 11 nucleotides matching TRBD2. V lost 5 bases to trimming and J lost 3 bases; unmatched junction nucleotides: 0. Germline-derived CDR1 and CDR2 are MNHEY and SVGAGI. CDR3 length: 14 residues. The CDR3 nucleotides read TGTGCCAGCAGTCTAGCGGGGGGCTACAATGAGCAGTTCTTC. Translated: CASSLAGGYNEQFF.

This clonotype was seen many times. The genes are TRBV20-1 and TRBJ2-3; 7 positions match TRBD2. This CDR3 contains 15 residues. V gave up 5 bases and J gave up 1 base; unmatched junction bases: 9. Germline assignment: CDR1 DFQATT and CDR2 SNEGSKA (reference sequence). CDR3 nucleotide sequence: TGCAGTGCTCATGTCAGCGGGGCGGGCACAGATACGCAGTATTTT. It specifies CSAHVSGAGTDTQYF.

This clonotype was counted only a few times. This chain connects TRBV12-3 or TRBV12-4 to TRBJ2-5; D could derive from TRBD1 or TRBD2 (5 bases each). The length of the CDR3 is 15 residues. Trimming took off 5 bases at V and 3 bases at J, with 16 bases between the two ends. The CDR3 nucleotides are TGTGCCAGCAGTCGGGGCGGCAGGGCAAAAGAGACCCAGTACTTC. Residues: CASSRGGRAKETQYF.